Presented here are 27 T cell receptor beta chains from one specimen sequenced in a study of control samples from healthy donors and cancer patients. This table comes from immunoSEQ multiplex PCR, and its TCRdb copy is limited to in-frame clones, with some not included. The profile shows fewer than 200,000 clones, over 85% of them singletons. Material for sequencing was blood. The receptor source for this set is a man aged 25-45 years in good health.

This rearrangement joins TRBV5-1 to TRBJ1-1; 12 bases fit TRBD1. Trimming cost V 0 bases and J 4 bases; bases outside gene matches: 4. The V gene's germline CDR1 is SGHRS and CDR2 YFSETQ. This CDR3 region has 16 residues. CDR3: CASSLEGQGAGTEAFF. The CDR3 nucleotides are TGCGCCAGCAGCTTGGAGGGACAGGGGGCCGGCACTGAAGCTTTCTTT.

There are a few counts of this clone. V and J are TRBV3-1 (or the pseudogene TRBV3-2) and TRBJ2-7, with TRBD1 identical over 8 bases. Unmatched junction bases numbered 5, after V lost 4 bases and J lost 3 bases. CDR1 is LGHDT, CDR2 YNNKEL, per germline (reference sequence). The CDR3 runs to 14 residues. In DNA, the CDR3 is TGTGCCAGCAGCCCCTTAGGGACAGGCTACGAGCAGTACTTC. Protein: CASSPLGTGYEQYF.

The V call is TRBV30, the J call TRBJ1-3; D perhaps matches TRBD1 (5 bases). CDR1 is GTSNPN, CDR2 SVGIG, per germline (reference sequence). V was shortened by 4 bases and J by 4 bases, with 20 bases between the two germline ends. The CDR3 has 16 amino acids. This CDR3 is CAWIPPTSGEGNTIYF. Written as DNA, the CDR3 is TGTGCCTGGATTCCTCCTACCTCGGGGGAAGGAAACACCATATATTTT.

This chain uses TRBV4-3 with TRBJ1-2; 8 nucleotides agree with TRBD1. The germline V gene has CDR1 LGHNA and CDR2 YSLEER. V dropped 5 bases and J dropped 1; count of bases not matched to a gene: 3. CDR3 size: 14 residues. As DNA, the CDR3 is TGCGCCAGCAGCTCGGACAGGGTTAACTATGGCTACACCTTC. Protein: CASSSDRVNYGYTF.

The chain combines TRBV4-1 with TRBJ1-5; no firm D call. The germline V gene has CDR1 MGHRA and CDR2 YSYEKL. V lost 2 bases, J lost 6 bases, and 14 bases lay in between. The CDR3 covers 15 residues. The CDR3 coding sequence is TGCGCCAGCAGCCAATCGTCTCTCAGAGGTCAGCCCCAGCATTTT. It translates to CASSQSSLRGQPQHF.

The chain couples TRBV15 to TRBJ2-4, with 7 bases that match TRBD1. Germline V gene data show CDR1 as LNHNV and CDR2 as YYDKDF (reference sequence). J gave up 5 bases and V 0 bases, and 4 bases lay outside the gene matches. This CDR3 has 15 residues. CDR3 sequence: CATSRDPGTENIQYF. CDR3 DNA sequence: TGTGCCACCAGCAGAGATCCAGGGACAGAAAACATTCAGTACTTC. The whole variable domain, remainder taken from reference TRBV15 and TRBJ2-4, is DAMVIQNPRYQVTQFGKPVTLSCSQTLNHNVMYWYQQKSSQAPKLLFHYYDKDFNNEADTPDNFQSRRPNTSFCFLDIRSPGLGDTAMYLCATSRDPGTENIQYFGAGTRLSVL.

The rearrangement links TRBV19 to TRBJ2-7; D not resolved. CDR1 and CDR2 (germline): LNHDA, SQIVND (reference sequence). Trimming shortened V by 5 bases and J by 3 bases, and 8 bases separated the two germline ends. The CDR3 is made up of 12 amino acids. The CDR3 DNA reads TGTGCCAGTAGTGACCGAAACTACGAGCAGTACTTC. It is translated as CASSDRNYEQYF.

V is TRBV19 and J is TRBJ1-5; 8 bases line up with TRBD1. J lost 6 bases, V lost 3 bases, and 4 bases had no gene match. The germline gives CDR1 LNHDA, CDR2 SQIVND (reference sequence). This CDR3 comprises 14 residues. The CDR3, as DNA: TGTGCCAGTAGTATTGACAGGGGTCGTCAGCCCCAGCATTTT. Protein product: CASSIDRGRQPQHF. The full variable domain, completed using reference TRBV19 and TRBJ1-5, is DGGITQSPKYLFRKEGQNVTLSCEQNLNHDAMYWYRQDPGQGLRLIYYSQIVNDFQKGDIAEGYSVSREKKESFPLTVTSAQKNPTAFYLCASSIDRGRQPQHFGDGTRLSIL.

This clone was seen once. The J gene is TRBJ2-5, the V gene TRBV5-1; D unclear. Germline V gives CDR1 SGHRS, CDR2 YFSETQ. This CDR3 comprises 13 residues. The germline V and J ends were trimmed by 0 bases and 4 bases, with 7 bases remaining between them. CDR3 loop: CASSLERLETQYF. CDR3 sequence (DNA): TGCGCCAGCAGCTTGGAAAGGCTAGAGACCCAGTACTTC. Combining the CDR3 with reference TRBV5-1 and TRBJ2-5 gives the whole variable domain KAGVTQTPRYLIKTRGQQVTLSCSPISGHRSVSWYQQTPGQGLQFLFEYFSETQRNKGNFPGRFSGRQFSNSRSEMNVSTLELGDSALYLCASSLERLETQYFGPGTRLLVL.

The J gene is TRBJ1-2, the V gene TRBV5-1; 8 nucleotides agree with TRBD1. Germline trimming cut 2 bases from V and 3 bases from J; bases unmatched to any gene: 3. The germline CDR1 and CDR2 sequences are SGHRS and YFSETQ. This CDR3 has 14 residues. CDR3 loop: CASSFVGQDYGYTF. CDR3 sequence (DNA): TGCGCCAGCAGCTTCGTGGGACAGGACTATGGCTACACCTTC.

V and J are TRBV7-9 and TRBJ1-4; D not resolved. The CDR3 is 15 residues long. The germline gives CDR1 SEHNR, CDR2 FQNEAQ (reference sequence). The V end was cut by 1 base, the J end by 7 bases, with 13 bases between. CDR3 nucleotides: TGTGCCAGCAGCTTAGGCACTACGGTGGGTGAAAAACTGTTTTTT. Its protein product is CASSLGTTVGEKLFF.

The chain recombines TRBV11-3 with TRBJ1-5, with D possibly TRBD1 on 6 matching bases. The V gene lost 4 bases and the J gene lost 4 bases, with 26 bases spanning the gap. Germline V gene lookup returns CDR1 SGHNT and CDR2 YENEEA. The CDR3 sequence is 19 residues long. CDR3 coding DNA: TGTGCCAGCAGCTCCACGACAGGTCCCGGTCCGAGAAATAATCAGCCCCAGCATTTT. It codes for CASSSTTGPGPRNNQPQHF. Drawing the rest from reference TRBV11-3 and TRBJ1-5, the complete variable domain is EAGVVQSPRYKIIEKKQPVAFWCNPISGHNTLYWYLQNLGQGPELLIRYENEEAVDDSQLPKDRFSAERLKGVDSTLKIQPAELGDSAVYLCASSSTTGPGPRNNQPQHFGDGTRLSIL.

The chain uses TRBV7-9 and TRBJ1-1, with TRBD1 matching 8 bases. Germline CDR1 reads SEHNR; CDR2 reads FQNEAQ (reference sequence). The CDR3 is made up of 12 amino acids. The V and J ends lost 3 bases and 6 bases, in that order; junction bases with no gene match: 0. The CDR3 sequence: CASSLTGAEAFF. Here the CDR3 DNA reads TGTGCCAGCAGCTTGACAGGGGCTGAAGCTTTCTTT.

The table lists this clone with a few counts. J is TRBJ2-7 and V is TRBV11-2, with 8 bases fitting TRBD2. The CDR3 sequence is 16 residues long. In germline, CDR1 is SGHAT, CDR2 FQNNGV. The V and J ends lost 2 bases and 4 bases, in that order; junction bases with no gene match: 10. Here the CDR3 reads CASSLLSGGGLYEQYF. The CDR3 bases are TGTGCCAGCAGCTTATTAAGCGGGGGTGGTTTGTACGAGCAGTACTTC.

The gene calls are TRBV7-9 and TRBJ2-7; D is possibly TRBD2 (6 bases). CDR1 and CDR2 (germline): SEHNR, FQNEAQ (reference sequence). V was pared by 1 base and J by 5 bases, with 12 bases between. There are 14 residues in the CDR3. The CDR3 loop is CASSLVFPGDEQYF. The CDR3 nucleotides are TGTGCCAGCAGCTTAGTATTCCCGGGAGACGAGCAGTACTTC.

This chain connects TRBV4-2 to TRBJ2-7, with D perhaps matching TRBD2 (6 bases). CDR1 and CDR2 (germline): LGHNA, YNFKEQ. Trimming removed 4 bases at V and 0 bases at J, with 13 bases between. This CDR3 has 15 amino acids. This CDR3 is CASSPGEASSYEQYF. In DNA form, the CDR3 reads TGTGCCAGCAGCCCGGGGGAGGCGAGCTCCTACGAGCAGTACTTC.

This clone was seen a single time. This chain joins TRBV6-1 and TRBJ1-1; the D is unclear. The germline V and J ends were trimmed by 2 bases and 8 bases, with 12 bases remaining between them. The CDR3 has 13 residues. Germline V gene data show CDR1 as MNHNS and CDR2 as SASEGT. The CDR3 region is CASSESGWGEAFF. DNA of the CDR3: TGTGCCAGCAGTGAATCGGGGTGGGGAGAAGCTTTCTTT.

The rearrangement links TRBV5-5 to TRBJ2-7, with TRBD1 identical over 8 bases. This CDR3 has 15 residues. V was pared by 0 bases and J by 2 bases, with 4 bases of the junction left unmatched. Germline-derived CDR1 and CDR2 are SGHKS and YYEKEE (reference sequence). The CDR3 loop is CASSLAEDRAYEQYF. The CDR3 DNA sequence: TGTGCCAGCAGCTTGGCCGAGGACAGGGCCTACGAGCAGTACTTC.

This clone was seen once. The chain is built from TRBV5-4 and TRBJ2-1; D call uncertain. CDR3 length: 11 amino acids. V gave up 4 bases and J gave up 8 bases, with 7 bases separating them. CDR1 is SGHNT and CDR2 is YYREEE in the germline V gene (reference sequence). This chain's CDR3 is CASSLRDEQFF. DNA for the CDR3: TGTGCCAGCAGCCTCCGGGATGAGCAGTTCTTC.

In regard to this clone: This sample includes further DNA sequences coding for the same CDR3. V usage is TRBV6-5 and J usage is TRBJ1-6; D is undetermined. The length of the CDR3 is 15 residues. CDR1 is MNHEY and CDR2 is SVGAGI in the germline V gene. V dropped 2 bases and J dropped 0 bases, with 5 bases sitting between them. The CDR3 DNA reads as TGTGCCAGCAGTTACGGTAGCTCCTATAATTCACCCCTCCACTTT. Translated: CASSYGSSYNSPLHF.

This sequence joins TRBV6-5 and TRBJ2-2; D gene ambiguous. Germline V gene sequence: CDR1 MNHEY, CDR2 SVGAGI. CDR3 length: 13 residues. Trimming took off 11 bases at V and 1 base at J, with 11 bases between the two ends. The CDR3 region is CAVMRLNTGELFF. CDR3 DNA: TGTGCCGTCATGCGCCTGAACACCGGGGAGCTGTTTTTT.

The chain couples TRBV5-6 to TRBJ2-7; D possibly corresponds to TRBD1 (6 bases). Trimming stripped 2 bases from V and 4 bases from J, with 22 bases between. The CDR3 contains 17 residues. CDR1 is SGHDT and CDR2 is YYEEEE in the germline V gene. CDR3: CASSLIKQGVTGYEQYF. CDR3 DNA sequence: TGTGCCAGCAGCTTAATCAAACAGGGTGTGACGGGATACGAGCAGTACTTC.

V is TRBV4-1 and J is TRBJ2-7; D is ambiguous. V shed 1 base and J shed 9 bases, with 13 bases lying between them. This CDR3 has 13 amino acids. The germline V gene has CDR1 MGHRA and CDR2 YSYEKL. The CDR3 spells CASSQGVNQWQYF. The DNA for the CDR3 is TGCGCCAGCAGCCAAGGAGTGAATCAATGGCAGTACTTC.

This chain uses TRBV10-3 with TRBJ1-6; 7 bases agree with TRBD1. Germline CDR1 ENHRY, CDR2 SYGVKD. The CDR3 extends over 14 amino acids. V was clipped by 0 bases and J by 15 bases; unmatched bases: 8. The DNA of the CDR3 is TGTGCCATCAGTGAGTCAAGAGGGGGCGGGGTCCTCCACTTT. It codes for CAISESRGGGVLHF.

The chain has TRBV7-6 and TRBJ2-5; 9 positions agree with TRBD2. Trimming took 4 bases from V and 2 from J; bases not matched to a gene: 5. This CDR3 region has 15 residues. CDR1 is SGHVS and CDR2 is FNYEAQ in the germline V gene. CDR3 in amino acids: CASSYWTSAQETQYF. The CDR3 coding sequence is TGTGCCAGCAGCTATTGGACTAGCGCTCAAGAGACCCAGTACTTC.

This clone appeared a single time. The J gene is TRBJ2-1, the V gene TRBV7-2; D gene unclear. The germline gives CDR1 SGHTA, CDR2 FQGNSA. V was trimmed by 3 bases and J by 0 bases, leaving 6 bases between them. The CDR3 contains 14 residues. The CDR3 is CASSFRGSYNEQFF. In nucleotides, the CDR3 is TGTGCCAGCAGCTTCCGCGGCTCCTACAATGAGCAGTTCTTC.

The chain employs TRBV4-3 and TRBJ1-1; unclear D gene. CDR3 length: 14 amino acids. CDR1 LGHNA and CDR2 YSLEER come from the germline V gene. V lost 1 base and J 2 bases, leaving 8 bases between the germline ends. This CDR3 reads CASSQVASNTEAFF. The CDR3 DNA sequence: TGCGCCAGCAGCCAAGTGGCGTCTAACACTGAAGCTTTCTTT.